These 20 T cell receptor beta chains were sequenced from one sample in a study of shared clonotypes between healthy human individuals. Here immunoSEQ multiplex PCR was the method, and the copy in TCRdb shows in-frame clones only, minus some. The repertoire holds about 2 million clones, with approximately 94% as singletons. Naive CD8 cells lacked CD45RO and underwent positive selection for CCR7, leaving out terminally differentiated effector memory CD45RA+ cells. Sequencing was done on a sample of naive CD8+ T cells sorted from blood. These TCRs come from a young man in good health.

This sequence joins TRBV28 and TRBJ2-3; 7 nucleotides line up with TRBD1. The ends lost 5 bases at V and 2 bases at J; junction bases unmatched: 13. CDR1 and CDR2 from the germline V gene are MDHEN and SYDVKM. The CDR3 spans 17 residues. CDR3 DNA sequence: TGTGCCAGCAGTGCACACCCCGGGGACAGATACACAGATACGCAGTATTTT. It encodes CASSAHPGDRYTDTQYF. Full variable domain (remainder filled in from reference TRBV28 and TRBJ2-3): DVKVTQSSRYLVKRTGEKVFLECVQDMDHENMFWYRQDPGLGLRLIYFSYDVKMKEKGDIPEGYSVSREKKERFSLILESASTNQTSMYLCASSAHPGDRYTDTQYFGPGTRLTVL.

Regarding this clone: Other DNA sequences of this sample code for an identical CDR3. This sequence joins TRBV28 and TRBJ2-2; no definite D call. This CDR3 is built from 14 residues. Germline CDR1 reads MDHEN; CDR2 reads SYDVKM. Deletions cut 5 bases from V and 1 base from J, with 8 bases between. CDR3 DNA: TGTGCCAGCAGTCCTCGGGTGAACACCGGGGAGCTGTTTTTT. Amino acid sequence: CASSPRVNTGELFF.

The gene calls are TRBV4-1 and TRBJ2-7; 8 positions match TRBD2. Losses at the gene ends were 4 bases for V and 7 bases for J; bases not matched to a gene: 12. Germline V gene data show CDR1 as MGHRA and CDR2 as YSYEKL. CDR3 length equals 15 residues. The DNA of the CDR3 is TGCGCCAGCAGCCTTGGCGGGGGGACAAGACAGGAGCAGTACTTC. The encoded protein is CASSLGGGTRQEQYF.

The chain carries TRBV29-1 and TRBJ1-2, with D possibly TRBD1 on 5 matching bases. Looked up from germline, CDR1 is SQVTM and CDR2 is ANQGSEA. Trimming shortened V by 4 bases and J by 0 bases, and 12 bases separated the two germline ends. The CDR3 sequence is 14 residues long. In nucleotides, the CDR3 is TGCAGCGTTGGAGGGGCTCCACCTAACTATGGCTACACCTTC. It codes for CSVGGAPPNYGYTF.

The V gene is TRBV4-3, the J gene TRBJ2-7; TRBD2 agrees at 12 bases. Trimming took 0 bases from V and 1 from J; bases not matched to a gene: 10. This CDR3 spans 19 amino acids. Germline CDR1 and CDR2: LGHNA and YSLEER. CDR3 sequence reads: CASSQERGLAGLVSYEQYF. As DNA, the CDR3 is TGCGCCAGCAGCCAAGAACGGGGACTAGCGGGCCTAGTTTCCTACGAGCAGTACTTC.

Concerning this clone: A junction end diverges from the germline sequence, so it may reflect a read error. The chain has TRBV7-7 and TRBJ2-7, with 10 bases that match TRBD1. CDR1 SSHAT and CDR2 FNYEAQ come from the germline V gene (reference sequence). The CDR3 totals 15 residues. CDR3 amino acids: CASSAGTGDSYEQYF. CDR3 coding DNA: TGTGCTAGCAGCGCCGGGACAGGGGATTCCTACGAGCAGTACTTC.

The rearrangement uses TRBV6-1 and TRBJ1-5, with D unclear. This CDR3 is built from 13 residues. Trimming removed 8 bases from V and 2 bases from J, with 10 bases in between. Germline V gene lookup returns CDR1 MNHNS and CDR2 SASEGT. CDR3 sequence reads: CASAGVGNQPQHF. The CDR3, as DNA: TGTGCCAGCGCGGGTGTAGGCAATCAGCCCCAGCATTTT.

This rearrangement joins TRBV7-2 to TRBJ2-7, with a tentative D call TRBD2 (7 bases). The CDR3 contains 14 residues. The germline V gene encodes CDR1 SGHTA and CDR2 FQGNSA. Trimming removed 0 bases from V and 5 bases from J, with 11 bases in between. Here the CDR3 DNA reads TGTGCCAGCAGCTTAGCGGCGGGGGCCAACGAGCAGTACTTC. This gives the protein CASSLAAGANEQYF.

A single count supports this clone. The J gene is TRBJ1-2, the V gene TRBV13; D gene unclear. CDR1 and CDR2 from the germline V gene are PRHDT and FYEKMQ (reference sequence). The CDR3 loop spans 13 amino acids. The V gene lost 7 bases and the J gene lost 2 bases, with 11 bases spanning the gap. Here the CDR3 reads CASNPGGNYGYTF. The DNA for the CDR3 is TGTGCCAGCAACCCCGGAGGGAACTATGGCTACACCTTC. Variable domain in full (rest from reference TRBV13 and TRBJ1-2): AAGVIQSPRHLIKEKRETATLKCYPIPRHDTVYWYQQGPGQDPQFLISFYEKMQSDKGSIPDRFSAQQFSDYHSELNMSSLELGDSALYFCASNPGGNYGYTFGSGTRLTVV.

The rearrangement joins TRBV9 to TRBJ1-5; 9 positions agree with TRBD1. The germline V gene encodes CDR1 SGDLS and CDR2 YYNGEE. With V trimmed by 3 bases and J by 4 bases, 5 bases remained unmatched. This CDR3 is 15 amino acids long. Written as DNA, the CDR3 is TGTGCCAGCAGCGAAACAGGGGGCGTAAATCAGCCCCAGCATTTT. This sequence encodes CASSETGGVNQPQHF.

The chain employs TRBV10-3 and TRBJ1-2; unclear D gene. The V end was cut by 0 bases, the J end by 0 bases, with 8 bases between. The CDR3 contains 15 residues. Germline CDR1 and CDR2: ENHRY and SYGVKD. The CDR3 coding sequence is TGTGCCATCAGTGAGTCCCAGCGGACTAACTATGGCTACACCTTC. Encoded protein: CAISESQRTNYGYTF.

This chain connects TRBV30 to TRBJ1-1; D call uncertain. CDR3 length: 13 amino acids. The V gene lost 6 bases and the J gene lost 1 base, with 12 bases spanning the gap. Germline V gene sequence: CDR1 GTSNPN, CDR2 SVGIG (reference sequence). CDR3 loop: CACVDGSNTEAFF. CDR3 in DNA: TGTGCCTGTGTCGACGGCTCGAACACTGAAGCTTTCTTT. Full variable domain (remainder filled in from reference TRBV30 and TRBJ1-1): SQTIHQWPATLVQPVGSPLSLECTVEGTSNPNLYWYRQAAGRGLQLLFYSVGIGQISSEVPQNLSASRPQDRQFILSSKKLLLSDSGFYLCACVDGSNTEAFFGQGTRLTVV.

The rearrangement uses TRBV11-2 and TRBJ2-5; tentatively, D is TRBD2 (5 bases). V was clipped by 1 base and J by 3 bases, with 9 bases between them. Per germline, CDR1 SGHAT and CDR2 FQNNGV. This CDR3 has 14 amino acids. Written as DNA, the CDR3 is TGTGCCAGCAGCTTAGGATGGGGAGAAGAGACCCAGTACTTC. Its translation: CASSLGWGEETQYF.

The chain is built from TRBV7-8 and TRBJ1-2; 7 bases are a match to TRBD1. Trimming removed 1 base from V and 1 base from J; junction bases left unmatched: 6. This CDR3 comprises 16 residues. CDR1 is SGHVS, CDR2 FQNEAQ, per germline. The CDR3 bases are TGTGCCAGCAGCTTAGGGGCTTGGGACAGTAACTATGGCTACACCTTC. This codes for CASSLGAWDSNYGYTF.

The chain links TRBV6-5 to TRBJ2-7; D gene uncertain. CDR3 length: 13 residues. Germline V gene sequence: CDR1 MNHEY, CDR2 SVGAGI. The ends were cut back, 5 bases at V and 6 bases at J, with 14 bases in the middle. CDR3 sequence: CASSNYPGGEQYF. The CDR3 DNA follows: TGTGCCAGCAGTAACTATCCCGGCGGCGAGCAGTACTTC.

The V gene is TRBV28, the J gene TRBJ1-1; TRBD1 is a possible D gene (6 bases). The CDR3 is 17 residues long. Germline CDR1 reads MDHEN; CDR2 reads SYDVKM. The V end was cut by 3 bases, the J end by 0 bases, with 17 bases between. For the CDR3, the DNA is TGTGCCAGCAGTTTGGTGTTACAGGGAATCATGAACACTGAAGCTTTCTTT. It translates to CASSLVLQGIMNTEAFF.

The genes are TRBV7-9 and TRBJ1-4; D may be TRBD1 (6 bases). CDR3 length equals 15 residues. V lost 1 base, J lost 7 bases, and 13 bases lay in between. The germline CDR1 and CDR2 sequences are SEHNR and FQNEAQ (reference sequence). In DNA form, the CDR3 reads TGTGCCAGCAGCTTAGATCGGGACATCATTGAAAAACTGTTTTTT. Residues: CASSLDRDIIEKLFF. The whole variable domain, filled in from reference TRBV7-9 and TRBJ1-4, reads DTGVSQNPRHKITKRGQNVTFRCDPISEHNRLYWYRQTLGQGPEFLTYFQNEAQLEKSRLLSDRFSAERPKGSFSTLEIQRTEQGDSAMYLCASSLDRDIIEKLFFGSGTQLSVL.

This clone is a singleton in its sample. The J gene is TRBJ2-5, the V gene TRBV5-1, with no clear D. From germline, CDR1 is SGHRS and CDR2 YFSETQ. V was trimmed by 4 bases and J by 3 bases, leaving 16 bases between them. There are 15 residues in the CDR3. Here the CDR3 reads CASSHHKEPEETQYF. The CDR3 region has the DNA TGCGCCAGCAGCCATCATAAGGAGCCCGAAGAGACCCAGTACTTC.

The chain uses TRBV2 and TRBJ2-7; the D gene is possibly TRBD2 (6 bases). Trimming cost V 7 bases and J 4 bases, with 17 bases left between them. CDR3 length: 14 residues. The germline V gene has CDR1 SNHLY and CDR2 FYNNEI. CDR3 sequence: CASTGRGGGYEQYF. CDR3 nucleotides: TGTGCCAGCACGGGTAGAGGTGGAGGGTACGAGCAGTACTTC.

This chain connects TRBV29-1 to TRBJ1-6, with D tentatively TRBD1 (5 bases). Per the germline V gene, CDR1 is SQVTM and CDR2 is ANQGSEA. CDR3 size: 12 residues. V was trimmed by 6 bases and J by 8 bases, leaving 11 bases between them. The CDR3 loop is CSVQMGDSPLHF. The DNA of the CDR3 is TGCAGCGTGCAAATGGGGGATTCACCCCTCCACTTT.